Reported below is one T cell receptor beta chain. In the authors' methods: Amplification from reference gene primers served as the basis for estimated nucleated cell counts. Using immunoSEQ multiplex PCR, the repertoire was profiled, and TCRdb retains in-frame clones only, with some absent. The V and J calls and clone size were taken over from that table, and D and trimming were inferred from the DNA. Here the sample spans 410,000 or so clones, approximately 91% being singletons. This entry comes from a study of blood T cell repertoires in COVID-19. Study details: Researchers got acute and convalescent COVID-19 samples from the United States, Italy and Spain. The cDNA or gDNA used as material had been derived from T cells, B-cell-depleted T cells, or PBMCs.

Seattle enrolled patients during active infection and tracked them longitudinally. This TCR came from a woman in her thirties or forties with COVID-19, enrolled during active disease. The sequenced sample was peripheral blood.

Written as DNA, the CDR3 is TGTGCCATCAGTGGACGAGGAATAAGGACTAGCGTCACAGATACGCAGTATTTT. It specifies CAISGRGIRTSVTDTQYF. V gene TRBV10-3 combines with J gene TRBJ2-3, with 9 bases identical to TRBD2. Germline V gene lookup returns CDR1 ENHRY and CDR2 SYGVKD. This CDR3 has 18 amino acids. The trim removed 4 bases at V and 2 bases at J, leaving 13 bases unmatched.